This is a list of T cell receptor beta chains from one sample in a study of regulatory T cells in long-lasting Graves disease. MiXCR, applied by TCRdb to the multiplex PCR reads, yields one record per CDR3 protein. The sample lists hundreds of thousands of distinct CDR3 sequences, about 17% occurring once. These data were likewise used in another study, on T cells in Graves' hyperthyroidism and ophthalmopathy.

This material consisted of peripheral blood mononuclear cells (PBMCs), taken at new diagnosis, from a patient treated with antithyroid drugs. Every receptor here comes from a woman between 25 and 40 years old with Graves disease. CDR3s include the opening cysteine and the closing phenylalanine or tryptophan. A D gene is named only where the DNA matches it firmly. Part of the rows lack a size; the others show once, few, many or a class for expanded clones.

clone size,D gene,J gene,V gene,CDR3 protein,CDR3 DNA
-,-,TRBJ2-3,TRBV28,CASSFSDMQYF,TGTGCTAGCAGTTTTTCAGATATGCAGTATTTT
many,-,TRBJ1-5,TRBV28,CASSPPLGADQPQHF,TGTGCCAGCAGTCCTCCTCTGGGGGCAGATCAGCCCCAGCATTTT
many,-,TRBJ2-1,TRBV2,CASGRGYGDNEQFF,TGTGCCAGCGGAAGAGGATACGGGGACAATGAGCAGTTCTTC
many,-,TRBJ2-3,TRBV10-2,CASSEEGDTQYF,TGCGCCAGCAGTGAAGAGGGTGATACGCAGTATTTT
many,-,TRBJ2-1,TRBV11-2,CASSLEAGVGNEQFF,TGTGCCAGCAGCTTAGAGGCGGGTGTGGGCAATGAGCAGTTCTTC
many,-,TRBJ2-4,TRBV5-1,CASSTEGNIQYF,TGCGCCAGCAGCACGGAGGGAAACATTCAGTACTTC
-,TRBD2,TRBJ2-7,TRBV28,CASSSLGTGRVCEQYF,TGTGCCAGCAGTTCTCTCGGGACTGGGAGGGTCTGCGAGCAGTACTTC
many,TRBD1,TRBJ1-1,TRBV12-3/TRBV12-4,CASSPAGTGNTEAFF,TGTGCCAGCAGTCCAGCCGGGACAGGGAACACTGAAGCTTTCTTT
many,-,TRBJ1-1,TRBV29-1,CSFEWTAEAFF,TGCAGCTTTGAGTGGACAGCTGAAGCTTTCTTT
few,-,TRBJ2-1,TRBV5-1,CASTTAQPGRNEQFF,TGCGCCAGCACCACGGCCCAGCCCGGGCGCAATGAGCAGTTCTTC
many,-,TRBJ2-7,TRBV20-1,CSARRDGGAYEQYF,TGCAGTGCTAGACGGGACGGAGGCGCCTACGAGCAGTACTTC
many,-,TRBJ1-5,TRBV28,CASANVQPQHF,TGTGCCAGCGCCAACGTTCAGCCCCAGCATTTT
many,TRBD2,TRBJ2-1,TRBV5-1,CASSLAEREGREQFF,TGCGCCAGCAGCTTGGCTGAGCGGGAGGGCAGGGAGCAGTTCTTC
many,-,TRBJ1-2,TRBV28,CASWDPPRYGYTF,TGTGCCAGCTGGGACCCGCCGAGGTATGGCTACACCTTC
many,-,TRBJ2-3,TRBV7-3,CASSDPSVDTQYF,TGCGCCAGCAGCGACCCCTCTGTAGATACGCAGTATTTT
many,TRBD2,TRBJ2-7,TRBV12-3/TRBV12-4,CASSSSSGRYEQYF,TGTGCCAGCAGTTCTTCCAGCGGGAGATACGAGCAGTACTTC
many,-,TRBJ2-3,TRBV7-2,CASTLMAHPSTDTQYF,TGTGCCAGCACCCTCATGGCCCATCCTAGCACAGATACGCAGTATTTT
few,TRBD2,TRBJ2-1,TRBV7-6,CASSTGGVEQFF,TGTGCCAGCAGCACCGGGGGGGTTGAGCAGTTCTTC
many,-,TRBJ2-3,TRBV28,CASSPARLSTDTQYF,TGTGCCAGCAGTCCCGCTCGGTTGAGCACAGATACGCAGTATTTT
many,TRBD1,TRBJ1-1,TRBV12-3/TRBV12-4,CASSLAGQGHTEAFF,TGTGCCAGCAGTTTAGCAGGACAGGGGCACACTGAAGCTTTCTTT
many,-,TRBJ1-1,TRBV12-3/TRBV12-4,CASSLWGMSAEAFF,TGTGCCAGCAGTCTTTGGGGTATGAGTGCTGAAGCTTTCTTT
many,TRBD2,TRBJ2-2,TRBV10-3,CAISESGLAGVGGAGELFF,TGTGCCATCAGTGAGTCCGGACTAGCGGGAGTTGGAGGAGCCGGGGAGCTGTTTTTT
few,TRBD2,TRBJ2-1,TRBV5-1,CASSGTGTSGSGSSYNEQFF,TGCGCCAGCAGCGGAACCGGGACTAGCGGGAGTGGGAGCTCCTACAATGAGCAGTTCTTC
few,-,TRBJ2-2,TRBV7-9,CASSLALRGVRPWTGELFF,TGTGCCAGCAGCTTAGCGCTGCGAGGAGTAAGACCGTGGACCGGGGAGCTGTTTTTT
-,TRBD2,TRBJ2-1,TRBV5-5,CASSYLVAGKLGEQFF,TGTGCCAGCAGCTACCTAGTAGCGGGGAAATTGGGTGAGCAGTTCTTC
many,TRBD1,TRBJ2-1,TRBV30,CAWGSWDRGVGNEQFF,TGTGCCTGGGGGTCTTGGGACAGGGGGGTAGGGAATGAGCAGTTCTTC
many,TRBD1,TRBJ1-5,TRBV20-1,CSATPGQGSPQHF,TGCAGTGCTACTCCGGGACAGGGTTCGCCCCAGCATTTT
many,-,TRBJ2-1,TRBV28,CASSFGMKYNEQLF,TGTGCCAGCAGTTTTGGGATGAAATACAATGAGCAGCTCTTC
many,-,TRBJ1-1,TRBV6-5,CASSYGTRGEAFF,TGTGCCAGCAGTTATGGCACGCGGGGTGAAGCTTTCTTT
-,TRBD1,TRBJ1-2,TRBV13,CASSSQGTGYGYTF,TGTGCCAGCAGCTCACAGGGGACAGGGTATGGCTACACCTTC
many,TRBD2,TRBJ2-1,TRBV5-1,CASSLAGAGAYNEQFF,TGCGCCAGCAGCTTGGCCGGGGCGGGAGCCTACAATGAGCAGTTCTTC
many,-,TRBJ1-3,TRBV20-1,CSARDRVRVGGNTIYF,TGCAGTGCTAGAGATCGTGTCCGAGTGGGTGGAAACACCATATATTTT
many,-,TRBJ1-5,TRBV7-8,CASSSRDGNQPQHF,TGTGCCAGCAGCTCCAGGGATGGCAATCAGCCCCAGCATTTT
many,-,TRBJ2-7,TRBV5-1,CASSLGYSYEQYF,TGTGCCAGCAGCTTAGGATACTCCTACGAGCAGTACTTC
few,TRBD1,TRBJ1-1,TRBV27,CASSSGGVTTEAFF,TGTGCCAGCAGTTCAGGGGGCGTGACCACTGAAGCTTTCTTT
many,-,TRBJ2-7,TRBV18,CASSPFDHYEQYF,TGTGCCAGCTCACCCTTTGATCACTACGAGCAGTACTTC
many,-,TRBJ1-6,TRBV27,CASRDGAGYYNSPLHF,TGTGCCAGCCGAGACGGGGCAGGGTATTATAATTCACCCCTCCACTTT